This is a list of T cell receptor beta chains from one sample in a study of CD8 T cells in Susac syndrome. TCRdb itself ran the immunoSEQ multiplex PCR reads through MiXCR, one entry per CDR3 protein. This sample has approximately 210,000 distinct CDR3 sequences; approximately 95% occur once, and the top ten carry around 0.099%. The sample comprised CD4+ T cells from PBMCs. The receptors shown here come from a human donor with multiple sclerosis. Both conserved end residues are part of each CDR3. The D gene is left open where the match is weak. Clone size is shown for a subset of rows, as once, few, many or a class of expanded clone.

abundance,j_gene,v_gene,d_gene,CDR3nt,CDR3aa
NA,TRBJ2-1,TRBV2,TRBD2,TGTGCCAGCAGGATGAGCGGGATGACCTACAATGAGCAGTTCTTC,CASRMSGMTYNEQFF
NA,TRBJ1-6,TRBV23-1,TRBD1,TGCGCCAGCAGTCAACGTAGCCCCCGCGGACAGGACGACTCCTATAATTCACCCCTCCACTTT,CASSQRSPRGQDDSYNSPLHF
NA,TRBJ1-2,TRBV28,TRBD1,TGTGCCAGCAGTTCGACAGGGTCCTATGGCTACACCTTC,CASSSTGSYGYTF
NA,TRBJ1-1,TRBV4-2,TRBD1,TGTGCCAGCAGCCCACTCGGGACAGTCATGAACACTGAAGCTTTCTTT,CASSPLGTVMNTEAFF
NA,TRBJ2-7,TRBV11-2,TRBD1,TGTGCCAGCAGCTTAACGGGACAGGGCTACGAGCAGTACTTC,CASSLTGQGYEQYF
NA,TRBJ2-6,TRBV2,NA,TGTGCCAGCATTCTTCGGAGCTCTGGGGCCAACGTCCTGACTTTC,CASILRSSGANVLTF
once,TRBJ2-7,TRBV2,NA,TGTGCCAGCAGTGAAGCTAACTCCTACGAGCAGTACTTC,CASSEANSYEQYF
NA,TRBJ2-7,TRBV3-1,TRBD2,TGTGCCAGCAGTAGGACTAGCGGGGACTACGAGCAGTACTTC,CASSRTSGDYEQYF
NA,TRBJ1-1,TRBV7-9,NA,TGTGCCAGCACTCAGGACTCGAACACTGAAGCTTTCTTT,CASTQDSNTEAFF
NA,TRBJ2-5,TRBV6-1,TRBD2,TGTGCCAGCAGTGAATTAGTAGCGGGGAAGGGAGAGACCCAGTACTTC,CASSELVAGKGETQYF
NA,TRBJ2-7,TRBV5-5,TRBD1,TGTGCCAGCAGCTTGGAGGACAGGGGATCGGCCTCCGAGCAGTACTTC,CASSLEDRGSASEQYF
once,TRBJ2-7,TRBV4-1,TRBD2,TGCGCCAGCAGCGCAGATGGACTAGCGAGCTACGAGCAGTACTTC,CASSADGLASYEQYF
NA,TRBJ2-1,TRBV5-1,TRBD2,TGCGCCAGCAGCTTGGTTTTAGCGGGGTACTCCTACAATGAGCAGTTCTTC,CASSLVLAGYSYNEQFF
NA,TRBJ1-1,TRBV2,NA,TGTGCCAGCAGTGACGGACCGAACACTGAAGCTTTCTTT,CASSDGPNTEAFF
NA,TRBJ2-7,TRBV5-1,NA,TGCGCCAGCAGCCGAACCGGTCAGGGGAATAACGAGCAGTACTTC,CASSRTGQGNNEQYF
NA,TRBJ2-3,TRBV20-1,NA,TGCAGTGCTAGAGATGGGATGACGTCGGATACGCAGTATTTT,CSARDGMTSDTQYF
NA,TRBJ1-1,TRBV5-1,TRBD1,TGCGCCAGCAGCTTCCTGACAGGGTGGAACACTGAAGCTTTCTTT,CASSFLTGWNTEAFF
NA,TRBJ2-4,TRBV3-1,TRBD2,TGTGCCAGCAGCCAAGATAGCGGGGGCCTATTAAACATTCAGTACTTC,CASSQDSGGLLNIQYF
NA,TRBJ2-7,TRBV3-1,NA,TGTGCCAGCAGCCAACCCTGGACACCTTACGAGCAGTACTTC,CASSQPWTPYEQYF
NA,TRBJ1-1,TRBV5-1,NA,TGCGCCAGCAGCCCGGTGAGCACCCTTGAAGCTTTCTTT,CASSPVSTLEAFF
NA,TRBJ2-1,TRBV7-9,NA,TGTGCCAGCAGCGGCATAAGGGGACGCGATGAGCAGTTCTTC,CASSGIRGRDEQFF
NA,TRBJ1-5,TRBV6-5,TRBD1,TGTGCCAGCAGCTCTAGGGGGCCTCAGCCCCAGCATTTT,CASSSRGPQPQHF
NA,TRBJ2-7,TRBV27,TRBD1,TGTGCCAGCAGATCCAGGGGGCGTACCTACGAGCAGTACTTC,CASRSRGRTYEQYF
NA,TRBJ2-1,TRBV9,NA,TGTGCCAGCAGCGTCCGGGGGTTTTCGGATGAGCAGTTCTTC,CASSVRGFSDEQFF
NA,TRBJ2-2,TRBV18,TRBD2,TGTGCCAGCTCACCTTTGACTAGCAAGAGAACCGGGGAGCTGTTTTTT,CASSPLTSKRTGELFF
NA,TRBJ1-4,TRBV7-9,NA,TGTGCCAGCAGCACCCAACTAACTAATGAAAAACTGTTTTTT,CASSTQLTNEKLFF
NA,TRBJ1-2,TRBV29-1,NA,TGCAGCGCCCTTTACAGGGACCCGCCTAACTATGGCTACACCTTC,CSALYRDPPNYGYTF
NA,TRBJ1-2,TRBV23-1,TRBD1,TGCGCCAGCGAGGGGACAGGGGTTGGCTACACCTTC,CASEGTGVGYTF
NA,TRBJ1-1,TRBV7-3,NA,TGTGCCAGCAGCTTATCCACAGTCAACACTGAAGCTTTCTTT,CASSLSTVNTEAFF
NA,TRBJ1-2,TRBV7-2,TRBD1,TGTGCCAGCAGCTCAACGACAGGGAGGCCCCTCTATGGCTACACCTTC,CASSSTTGRPLYGYTF
NA,TRBJ2-1,TRBV12-3/TRBV12-4,TRBD1,TGTGCCAGCAGCCAGATAAGGGACAGCCAGCAGTTCTTC,CASSQIRDSQQFF
once,TRBJ2-3,TRBV20-1,TRBD2,TGCAGTGCTAGAGATCGCGGGAGGGCCACAGATACGCAGTATTTT,CSARDRGRATDTQYF
once,TRBJ1-5,TRBV3-1,TRBD1,TGTGCCAGCAGCCCCCCCGGACAGGGTCATCAGCCCCAGCATTTT,CASSPPGQGHQPQHF
NA,TRBJ2-1,TRBV7-9,TRBD2,TGTGCCAGCTTAACTGGATTAGCGGGATATAATGAGCAGTTCTTC,CASLTGLAGYNEQFF
NA,TRBJ1-1,TRBV20-1,TRBD1,TGCAGTGCTAGAGATCCGAATACAGGGGGCCACATGAACACTGAAGCTTTCTTT,CSARDPNTGGHMNTEAFF
NA,TRBJ2-5,TRBV4-2,TRBD2,TGTGCCAGCAGCCAAGGGACTAGCGGGACGTACCAAGAGACCCAGTACTTC,CASSQGTSGTYQETQYF
NA,TRBJ2-4,TRBV28,TRBD1,TGTGCCAGCAGTCCGGGACAGGGCAAAAACATTCAGTACTTC,CASSPGQGKNIQYF
NA,TRBJ2-3,TRBV7-2,NA,TGTGCCAGCAGCTTAGTTTGGCGCACAGATACGCAGTATTTT,CASSLVWRTDTQYF
NA,TRBJ2-3,TRBV21-1,NA,TGTGCCAGCAGCACCAGCGGGAGGGCGGAAAGCACAGATACGCAGTATTTT,CASSTSGRAESTDTQYF
NA,TRBJ2-3,TRBV12-3/TRBV12-4,TRBD2,TGTGCCAGCAACCCTCTAGCGGGGGTGACAGATACGCAGTATTTT,CASNPLAGVTDTQYF
NA,TRBJ2-5,TRBV27,NA,TGTGCCAGCAGTTTAACGGAGAGGGAGACCCAGTACTTC,CASSLTERETQYF
once,TRBJ1-4,TRBV5-1,NA,TGCGCCAGCAGTTTTGGGGGGGAAAATAATGAAAAACTGTTTTTT,CASSFGGENNEKLFF
NA,TRBJ2-7,TRBV14,NA,TGTGCCAGCAGCCGCCTTCCATACGAGCAGTACTTC,CASSRLPYEQYF
NA,TRBJ2-1,TRBV2,TRBD2,TGTGCCAGCAGTAGTAAGTTTGCTAGCGGAAATGAGCAGTTCTTC,CASSSKFASGNEQFF
NA,TRBJ1-5,TRBV7-9,NA,TGTGCCAGCAGCTTAGTCCCACCTTATAGCAATCAGCCCCAGCATTTT,CASSLVPPYSNQPQHF
NA,TRBJ2-1,TRBV3-1,TRBD2,TGTGCCAGCAGCCGGCTAGCGGGAGGGACCTATGAGCAGTTCTTC,CASSRLAGGTYEQFF
once,TRBJ1-3,TRBV20-1,TRBD1,TGCAGTGCTAGTTACAGGGGTACTGGAAACACCATATATTTT,CSASYRGTGNTIYF
NA,TRBJ1-2,TRBV12-3/TRBV12-4,NA,TGTGCCAGCAGTTTAGGAGTCGGGGTGGCCTATGGCTACACCTTC,CASSLGVGVAYGYTF
NA,TRBJ2-3,TRBV20-1,NA,TGCAGTGCTAGGACTCAGGGCTTCGATACGCAGTATTTT,CSARTQGFDTQYF
NA,TRBJ2-1,TRBV9,NA,TGTGCCAGCAGCGTCATTGGTTGGGGTGAGCAGTTCTTC,CASSVIGWGEQFF
NA,TRBJ2-3,TRBV6-5,NA,TGTGCCAGCAGTTACCCTGGGGGGATTGATACGCAGTATTTT,CASSYPGGIDTQYF
NA,TRBJ2-7,TRBV6-6,NA,TGTGCCAGCAGCACCGGTGCCCCCTCTTCCGCGTACTTC,CASSTGAPSSAYF